This entry lists 16 T cell receptor beta chains sequenced from one sample in a study of graft-versus-host responses after intestinal transplantation. Some clones are missing from TCRdb's copy, which holds only in-frame ones; the method was immunoSEQ multiplex PCR. The sample has roughly 3,500 clones, 72% seen once. Intraepithelial and lamina propria lymphocytes were freed from processed graft tissue. This sample comprised ileum tissue, obtained 1018 days after intestinal transplantation. These receptors were collected from a human patient who received an intestinal transplant, so some T cells may come from the graft donor.

This rearrangement joins TRBV30 to TRBJ2-2; D may be TRBD1 or TRBD2 (5 bases each). Trimming pared 6 bases from V and 6 bases from J, leaving 8 bases between. CDR3 size: 11 residues. Germline CDR1 is GTSNPN and CDR2 is SVGIG (reference sequence). The CDR3: CACRDPGELFF. CDR3 coding DNA: TGTGCCTGCAGGGACCCCGGGGAGCTGTTTTTT.

The chain combines TRBV6-6 with TRBJ2-7; the D is unclear. The V and J ends lost 2 bases and 2 bases respectively, with 16 bases between them. CDR1 and CDR2 from the germline V gene are MNHNY and SVGAGI (reference sequence). This CDR3 has 16 residues. CDR3 protein: CASSYEVQVLAYEQYV. CDR3 DNA: TGTGCCAGCAGTTACGAGGTGCAGGTTCTTGCCTACGAGCAGTACGTC.

This chain uses TRBV27 with TRBJ2-1; D call uncertain. Per the germline V gene, CDR1 is MNHEY and CDR2 is SMNVEV (reference sequence). This CDR3 is 16 amino acids long. V was clipped by 7 bases and J by 9 bases, with 25 bases between them. In DNA form, the CDR3 reads TGTGCCAGCAACCCTCTCTCAACGGCTAGTTCGTTTGAGCAGTTCTTC. Amino acids: CASNPLSTASSFEQFF.

The CDR3 DNA reads TGTGCCAGCAGTTCCCAGGGAGGTAGCACAGATACGCAGTATTTT. The encoded protein is CASSSQGGSTDTQYF. The chain recombines TRBV28 with TRBJ2-3; TRBD2 might be the D (6 bases). Trimming stripped 4 bases from V and 0 bases from J, with 11 bases between. There are 15 residues in the CDR3. Germline CDR1 MDHEN, CDR2 SYDVKM.

The chain uses TRBV7-2 and TRBJ2-5; TRBD1 agrees at 8 bases. The CDR3 is made up of 14 amino acids. V dropped 3 bases and J dropped 5; count of bases not matched to a gene: 5. Germline assignment: CDR1 SGHTA and CDR2 FQGNSA. CDR3 in DNA: TGTGCCAGCAGCTTGACCAGGGGGCTGGAGACCCAGTACTTC. It encodes CASSLTRGLETQYF.

The chain has TRBV28 and TRBJ1-2, with unresolved D. Germline CDR1 MDHEN, CDR2 SYDVKM. The CDR3 length is 13 residues. The V end was cut by 10 bases, the J end by 6 bases, with 18 bases between. The CDR3: CATNPGLGDGYTF. CDR3 coding DNA: TGTGCCACCAACCCGGGCTTGGGCGATGGCTACACCTTC.

The chain uses TRBV7-3 and TRBJ2-1; D call uncertain. The CDR3 spans 17 residues. V was pared by 1 base and J by 0 bases, with 13 bases between. Per the germline V gene, CDR1 is SGHTA and CDR2 is FQGTGA. CDR3 sequence (DNA): TGTGCCAGCAGCTTAAGCACAGCTAAGAGCTCCTACAATGAGCAGTTCTTC. Protein: CASSLSTAKSSYNEQFF.

This clone has a single count. In DNA, the CDR3 is TGCAGCGCCGGTGGGAGACAGGGCTCCTACAATGAGCAGTTCTTC. This translates into CSAGGRQGSYNEQFF. The gene calls are TRBV29-1 and TRBJ2-1, with 7 nucleotides matching TRBD1. Germline trimming cut 7 bases from V and 0 bases from J; bases unmatched to any gene: 9. Germline V gives CDR1 SQVTM, CDR2 ANQGSEA. The CDR3 is 15 amino acids.

This clone appeared once. This rearrangement joins TRBV27 to TRBJ1-1; unclear D gene. The CDR3 covers 14 residues. Germline values: CDR1 MNHEY, CDR2 SMNVEV (reference sequence). Trimming removed 5 bases from V and 1 base from J, with 11 bases in between. The CDR3 reads CASSPLVGNTEAFF. The CDR3 DNA sequence: TGTGCCAGCAGTCCCCTTGTCGGGAACACTGAAGCTTTCTTT.

In its sample, this clone was seen a few times. The V and J genes are TRBV14 and TRBJ2-5, with D hard to call. The CDR3 covers 15 residues. V was cut by 0 bases and J by 2 bases, with 10 bases left in between. Looked up from germline, CDR1 is SGHDN and CDR2 is FVKESK. The CDR3 sequence: CASSQDQRRQETQYF. The CDR3 nucleotides are TGTGCCAGCAGCCAAGATCAAAGGCGGCAAGAGACCCAGTACTTC.

Sample share makes this clone large. This chain links TRBV30 with TRBJ1-2; D is possibly TRBD1 (6 bases). V lost 3 bases and J 0 bases, leaving 11 bases between the germline ends. The germline V gene has CDR1 GTSNPN and CDR2 SVGIG (reference sequence). The CDR3 is 14 amino acids. CDR3 DNA sequence: TGTGCCTGGAGCCTACAGGGACCTAACTATGGCTACACCTTC. Protein sequence: CAWSLQGPNYGYTF.

This clone appeared once. V and J are TRBV28 and TRBJ1-2; 8 bases match TRBD1. V lost 2 bases, J lost 4 bases, and 3 bases stayed unmatched. The CDR3 sequence is 14 residues long. The germline V gene has CDR1 MDHEN and CDR2 SYDVKM. CDR3 region: CASSLVTGGYGYTF. CDR3 nucleotide sequence: TGTGCCAGCAGTTTAGTAACAGGGGGCTATGGCTACACCTTC.

This clone was observed a handful of times. V gene TRBV19 combines with J gene TRBJ2-1, with TRBD2 matching 8 bases. The junction had 5 bases not matched to a gene; V was cut back by 1 base and J by 6 bases. Germline values: CDR1 LNHDA, CDR2 SQIVND (reference sequence). The CDR3 spans 15 residues. The DNA for the CDR3 is TGTGCCAGTAGTATAGCAGCGGGAGTCAGCAATGAGCAGTTCTTC. Encoded protein: CASSIAAGVSNEQFF.

The chain recombines TRBV5-5 with TRBJ2-7; 16 bases align to TRBD2. CDR3 length equals 16 residues. Germline loops: CDR1 SGHKS, CDR2 YYEKEE (reference sequence). The ends lost 4 bases at V and 3 bases at J; junction bases unmatched: 4. The CDR3 region has the DNA TGTGCCAGCAGCCCGGGACTAGCGGGAGGGTACTACGAGCAGTACTTC. This gives the protein CASSPGLAGGYYEQYF.

The chain is built from TRBV28 and TRBJ2-5; 10 bases align to TRBD1. The CDR3 has 16 amino acids. Germline CDR1 MDHEN, CDR2 SYDVKM. V shed 2 bases, J shed 5 bases, and the junction held 8 bases outside the gene matches. CDR3 in amino acids: CASSLTGTGVGETQYF. The CDR3 nucleotides are TGTGCCAGCAGTTTAACCGGGACAGGGGTGGGGGAGACCCAGTACTTC.

The V gene is TRBV5-1, the J gene TRBJ2-3, with 12 bases lining up with TRBD2. The CDR3 spans 17 residues. Trimming took 0 bases from V and 1 from J; bases not matched to a gene: 3. CDR1 is SGHRS, CDR2 YFSETQ, per germline. The DNA for the CDR3 is TGCGCCAGCAGCTTGGGACTAGCGGGGGTTCGCACAGATACGCAGTATTTT. Translating gives CASSLGLAGVRTDTQYF.